The T cell receptor beta chain under discussion was sequenced for a study of molecular identifiers for immune sequencing clone quantification. Study-wide results and limits: Spiked Jurkat TCR RNA from one cell was reportedly detectable among 950,000 to 1,000,000 naive cells. Clones carrying above 20 RNA copies accounted for over 98% of effector molecules, under 1% in naive cells.

Many counts were recorded for this clonotype. Antigen unknown. Germline trimming cut 4 bases from V and 5 bases from J; bases unmatched to any gene: 6. Germline CDR1 reads MNHEY; CDR2 reads SVGAGI. The CDR3 has 15 amino acids. With 10%, 30% or 50% of RNA, roughly 20,000 to 1,000,000 naive CD8 T cells were sequenced. As CD8+CD4-CCR7+CD45RA+ cells, naive CD8 T cells were sorted. A single record per CDR3 protein comes from TCRdb applying MiXCR to the PCR reads. Found here are under 800,000 distinct CDR3 sequences, roughly 25% of them singletons; the top ten hold 0.78%. Sequenced input: naive CD8+ T cells from blood, with Jurkat cell RNA spiked in. Described subset: FACS-sorted CD8+CD4-CCR7+CD45RA+ naive T cells. The source is a human donor in good health. Some libraries in this study had Jurkat cell RNA spiked in. V and J are TRBV6-5 and TRBJ2-3; 10 bases line up with TRBD1. CDR3 bases: TGTGCCAGCAGTTTTGGACAGGGGGTACGAGATACGCAGTATTTT. Translated: CASSFGQGVRDTQYF.